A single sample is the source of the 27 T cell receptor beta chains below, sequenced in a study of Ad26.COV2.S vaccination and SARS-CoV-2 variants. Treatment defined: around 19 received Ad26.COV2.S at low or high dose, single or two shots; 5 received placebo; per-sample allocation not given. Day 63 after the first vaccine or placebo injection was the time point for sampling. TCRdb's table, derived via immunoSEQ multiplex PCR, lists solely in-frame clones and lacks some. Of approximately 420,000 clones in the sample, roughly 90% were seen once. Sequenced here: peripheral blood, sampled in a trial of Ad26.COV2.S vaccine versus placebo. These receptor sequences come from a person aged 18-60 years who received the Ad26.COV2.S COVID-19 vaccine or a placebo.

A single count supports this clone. In nucleotides, the CDR3 is TGTGCCAGCAGCCCCCGGTTTGCGGGGGCCAACGTCCTGACTTTC. Translation gives CASSPRFAGANVLTF. This chain links TRBV7-2 with TRBJ2-6; D unresolved. The germline V and J ends were trimmed by 5 bases and 4 bases, with 12 bases remaining between them. The CDR3 is 15 residues long. Germline V gives CDR1 SGHTA, CDR2 FQGNSA.

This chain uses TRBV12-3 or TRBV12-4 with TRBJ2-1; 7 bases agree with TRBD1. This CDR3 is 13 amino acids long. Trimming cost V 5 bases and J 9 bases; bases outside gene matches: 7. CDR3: CASSPTGVAEQFF. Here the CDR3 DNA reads TGTGCCAGCAGTCCCACAGGGGTGGCTGAGCAGTTCTTC.

CDR3 coding DNA: TGTGCCAGCAGCTTTCAGGGTATAGAGACCCAGTACTTC. It is translated as CASSFQGIETQYF. This chain uses TRBV7-9 with TRBJ2-5, with a tentative D call TRBD1 (5 bases). The CDR3 loop spans 13 amino acids. Germline assignment: CDR1 SEHNR and CDR2 FQNEAQ (reference sequence). With 3 bases removed from V and 4 bases from J, the gap between germline ends came to 9 bases.

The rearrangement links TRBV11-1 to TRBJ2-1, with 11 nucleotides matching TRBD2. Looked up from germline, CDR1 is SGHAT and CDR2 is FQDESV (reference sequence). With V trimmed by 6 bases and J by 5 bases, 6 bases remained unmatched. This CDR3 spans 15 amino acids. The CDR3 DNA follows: TGTGCCAGCAGATACGGGACTAGCGGAAACAATGAGCAGTTCTTC. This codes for CASRYGTSGNNEQFF.

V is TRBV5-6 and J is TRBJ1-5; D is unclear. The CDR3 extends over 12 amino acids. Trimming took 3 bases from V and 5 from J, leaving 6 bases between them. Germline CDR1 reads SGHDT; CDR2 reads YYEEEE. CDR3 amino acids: CASSSRYQPQHF. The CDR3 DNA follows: TGTGCCAGCAGCTCCCGGTATCAGCCCCAGCATTTT. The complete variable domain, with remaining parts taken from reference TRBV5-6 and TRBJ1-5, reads DAGVTQSPTHLIKTRGQQVTLRCSPKSGHDTVSWYQQALGQGPQFIFQYYEEEERQRGNFPDRFSGHQFPNYSSELNVNALLLGDSALYLCASSSRYQPQHFGDGTRLSIL.

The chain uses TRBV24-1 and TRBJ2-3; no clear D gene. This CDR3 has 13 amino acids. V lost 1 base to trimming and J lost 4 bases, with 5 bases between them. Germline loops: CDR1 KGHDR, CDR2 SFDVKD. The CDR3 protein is CATSDFGPDTQYF. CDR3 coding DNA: TGTGCCACCAGTGATTTTGGACCAGATACGCAGTATTTT.

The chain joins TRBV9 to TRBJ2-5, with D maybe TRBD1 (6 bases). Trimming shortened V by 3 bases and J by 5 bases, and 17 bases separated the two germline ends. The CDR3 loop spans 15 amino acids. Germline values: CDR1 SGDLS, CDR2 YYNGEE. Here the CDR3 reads CASSGTDRAWETQYF. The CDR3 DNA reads TGTGCCAGCAGCGGGACAGACCGGGCGTGGGAGACCCAGTACTTC.

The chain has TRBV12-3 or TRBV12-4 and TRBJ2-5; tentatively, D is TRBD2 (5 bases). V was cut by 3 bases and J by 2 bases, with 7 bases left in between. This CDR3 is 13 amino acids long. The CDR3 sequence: CASSFGVQETQYF. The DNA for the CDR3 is TGTGCCAGCAGTTTCGGGGTTCAAGAGACCCAGTACTTC.

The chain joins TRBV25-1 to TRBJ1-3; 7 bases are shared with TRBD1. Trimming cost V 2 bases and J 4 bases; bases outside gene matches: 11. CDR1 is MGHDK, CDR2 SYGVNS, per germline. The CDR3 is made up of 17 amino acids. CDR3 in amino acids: CASSENNFPGQGNTIYF. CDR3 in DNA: TGTGCCAGCAGTGAAAATAACTTCCCGGGACAGGGAAACACCATATATTTT.

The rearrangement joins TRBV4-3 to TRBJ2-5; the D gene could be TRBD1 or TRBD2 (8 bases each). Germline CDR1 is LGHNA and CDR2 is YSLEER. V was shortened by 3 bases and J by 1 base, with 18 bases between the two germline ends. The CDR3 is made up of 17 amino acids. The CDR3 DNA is TGCGCCAGCAGCCAGGGCAGGGGGCGGGGGGCCCAAGAGACCCAGTACTTC. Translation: CASSQGRGRGAQETQYF.

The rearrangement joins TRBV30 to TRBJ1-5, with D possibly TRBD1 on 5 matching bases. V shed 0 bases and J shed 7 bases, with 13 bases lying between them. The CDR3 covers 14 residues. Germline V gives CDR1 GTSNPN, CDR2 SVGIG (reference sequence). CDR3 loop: CAWSVNPGHQPQHF. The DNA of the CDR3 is TGTGCCTGGAGTGTAAATCCAGGGCACCAGCCCCAGCATTTT. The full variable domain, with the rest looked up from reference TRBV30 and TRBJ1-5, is SQTIHQWPATLVQPVGSPLSLECTVEGTSNPNLYWYRQAAGRGLQLLFYSVGIGQISSEVPQNLSASRPQDRQFILSSKKLLLSDSGFYLCAWSVNPGHQPQHFGDGTRLSIL.

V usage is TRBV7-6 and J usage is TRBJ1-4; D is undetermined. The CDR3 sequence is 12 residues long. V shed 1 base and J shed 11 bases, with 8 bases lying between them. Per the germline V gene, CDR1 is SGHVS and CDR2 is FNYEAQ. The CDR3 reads CASSLGGGKLFF. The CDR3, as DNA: TGTGCCAGCAGCTTAGGAGGAGGGAAACTGTTTTTT.

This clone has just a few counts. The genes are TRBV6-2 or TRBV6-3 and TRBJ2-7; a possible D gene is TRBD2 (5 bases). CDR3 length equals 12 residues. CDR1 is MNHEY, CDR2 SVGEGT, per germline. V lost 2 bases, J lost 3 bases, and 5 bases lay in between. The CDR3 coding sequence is TGTGCCAGCAGTTACGCGGGCTACGAGCAGTACTTC. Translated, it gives CASSYAGYEQYF.

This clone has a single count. CDR3 residues: CASSLLGSTEAFF. The CDR3 bases are TGTGCCAGCAGTTTATTGGGGAGCACTGAAGCTTTCTTT. The J gene is TRBJ1-1, the V gene TRBV28, with unresolved D. The CDR3 contains 13 residues. Germline V gene data show CDR1 as MDHEN and CDR2 as SYDVKM. V lost 1 base and J 4 bases, leaving 7 bases between the germline ends.

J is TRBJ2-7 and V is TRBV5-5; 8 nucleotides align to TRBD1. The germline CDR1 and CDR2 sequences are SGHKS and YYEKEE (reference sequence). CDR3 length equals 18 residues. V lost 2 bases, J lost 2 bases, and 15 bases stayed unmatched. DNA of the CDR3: TGTGCCAGCAGCTTAGTGTTGAGTGTAGGACAGGGCACCTACGAGCAGTACTTC. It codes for CASSLVLSVGQGTYEQYF.

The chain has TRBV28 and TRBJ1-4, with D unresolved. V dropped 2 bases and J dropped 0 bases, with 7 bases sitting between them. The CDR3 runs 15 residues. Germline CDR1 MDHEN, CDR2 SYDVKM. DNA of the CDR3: TGTGCCAGCAGTTTAGAGGCAGCAACTAATGAAAAACTGTTTTTT. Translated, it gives CASSLEAATNEKLFF.

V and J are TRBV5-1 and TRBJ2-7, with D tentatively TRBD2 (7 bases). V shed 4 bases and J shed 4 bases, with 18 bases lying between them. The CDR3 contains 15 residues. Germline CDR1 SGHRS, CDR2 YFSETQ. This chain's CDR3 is CASSQSGAGEYEQYF. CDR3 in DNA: TGCGCCAGCAGCCAGAGCGGGGCAGGGGAATACGAGCAGTACTTC.

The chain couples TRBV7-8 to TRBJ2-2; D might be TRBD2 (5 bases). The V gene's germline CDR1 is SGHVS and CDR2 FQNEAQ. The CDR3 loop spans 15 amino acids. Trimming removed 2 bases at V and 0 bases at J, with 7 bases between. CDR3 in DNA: TGTGCCAGCAGCTTACGGGGTCCGAACACCGGGGAGCTGTTTTTT. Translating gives CASSLRGPNTGELFF.

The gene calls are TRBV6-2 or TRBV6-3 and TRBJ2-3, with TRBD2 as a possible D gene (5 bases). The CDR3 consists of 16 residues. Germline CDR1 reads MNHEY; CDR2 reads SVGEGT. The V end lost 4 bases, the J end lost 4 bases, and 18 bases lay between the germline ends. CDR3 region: CASSSELGRAADTQYF. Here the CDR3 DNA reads TGTGCCAGCAGTTCCGAACTAGGGAGAGCGGCAGATACGCAGTATTTT.

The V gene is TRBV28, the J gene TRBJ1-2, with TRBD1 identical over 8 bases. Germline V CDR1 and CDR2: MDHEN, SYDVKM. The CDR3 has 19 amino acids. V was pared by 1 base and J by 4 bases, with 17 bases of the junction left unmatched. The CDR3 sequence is CASSLLGQGASSIGYGYTF. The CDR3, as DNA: TGTGCCAGCAGTTTATTGGGGCAGGGGGCAAGCTCTATCGGCTATGGCTACACCTTC.

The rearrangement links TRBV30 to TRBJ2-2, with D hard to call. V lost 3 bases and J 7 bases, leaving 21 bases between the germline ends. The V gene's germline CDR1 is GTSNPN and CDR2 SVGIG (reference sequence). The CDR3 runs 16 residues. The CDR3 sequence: CAWSPPGTQPRGELFF. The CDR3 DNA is TGTGCCTGGAGCCCGCCTGGTACCCAGCCCCGCGGGGAGCTGTTTTTT.

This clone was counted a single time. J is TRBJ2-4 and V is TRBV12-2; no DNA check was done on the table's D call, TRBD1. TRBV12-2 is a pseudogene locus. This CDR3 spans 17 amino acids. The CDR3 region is CASRPKRHRGWENIQYF. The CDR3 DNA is TGTGCAAGTCGCCCCAAGAGGCACAGGGGGTGGGAAAACATTCAGTACTTC.

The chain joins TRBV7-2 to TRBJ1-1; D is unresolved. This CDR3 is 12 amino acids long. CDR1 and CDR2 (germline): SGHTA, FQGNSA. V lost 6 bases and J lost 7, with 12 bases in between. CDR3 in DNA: TGTGCCAGCAGACGAGAGGAGGTTGAAGCTTTCTTT. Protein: CASRREEVEAFF.

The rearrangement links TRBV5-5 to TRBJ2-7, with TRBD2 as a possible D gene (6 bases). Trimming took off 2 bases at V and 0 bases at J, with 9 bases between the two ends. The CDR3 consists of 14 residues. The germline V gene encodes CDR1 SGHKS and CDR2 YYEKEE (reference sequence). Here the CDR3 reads CASSFLGGSYEQYF. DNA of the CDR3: TGTGCCAGCAGCTTTTTGGGGGGCTCCTACGAGCAGTACTTC.

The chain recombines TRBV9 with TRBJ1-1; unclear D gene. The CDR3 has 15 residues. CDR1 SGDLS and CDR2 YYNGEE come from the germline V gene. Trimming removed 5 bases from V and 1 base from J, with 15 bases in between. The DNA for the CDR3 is TGTGCCAGCAGTCCAAGTTGGGCGTCGAACACTGAAGCTTTCTTT. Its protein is CASSPSWASNTEAFF. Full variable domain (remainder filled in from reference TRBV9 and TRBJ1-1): DSGVTQTPKHLITATGQRVTLRCSPRSGDLSVYWYQQSLDQGLQFLIQYYNGEERAKGNILERFSAQQFPDLHSELNLSSLELGDSALYFCASSPSWASNTEAFFGQGTRLTVV.

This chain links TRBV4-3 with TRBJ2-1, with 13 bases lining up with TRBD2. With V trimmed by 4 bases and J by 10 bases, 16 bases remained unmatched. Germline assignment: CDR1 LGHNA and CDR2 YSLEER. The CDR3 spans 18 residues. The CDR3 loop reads CASSLPDPTSGGPAEQFF. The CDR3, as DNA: TGCGCCAGCAGCCTCCCCGACCCGACTAGCGGGGGGCCTGCGGAGCAGTTCTTC.

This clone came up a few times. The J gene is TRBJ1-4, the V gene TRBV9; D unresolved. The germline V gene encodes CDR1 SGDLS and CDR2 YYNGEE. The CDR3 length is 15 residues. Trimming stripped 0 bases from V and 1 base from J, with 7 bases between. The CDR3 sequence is CASSVGGGTNEKLFF. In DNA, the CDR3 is TGTGCCAGCAGCGTAGGGGGTGGAACTAATGAAAAACTGTTTTTT.